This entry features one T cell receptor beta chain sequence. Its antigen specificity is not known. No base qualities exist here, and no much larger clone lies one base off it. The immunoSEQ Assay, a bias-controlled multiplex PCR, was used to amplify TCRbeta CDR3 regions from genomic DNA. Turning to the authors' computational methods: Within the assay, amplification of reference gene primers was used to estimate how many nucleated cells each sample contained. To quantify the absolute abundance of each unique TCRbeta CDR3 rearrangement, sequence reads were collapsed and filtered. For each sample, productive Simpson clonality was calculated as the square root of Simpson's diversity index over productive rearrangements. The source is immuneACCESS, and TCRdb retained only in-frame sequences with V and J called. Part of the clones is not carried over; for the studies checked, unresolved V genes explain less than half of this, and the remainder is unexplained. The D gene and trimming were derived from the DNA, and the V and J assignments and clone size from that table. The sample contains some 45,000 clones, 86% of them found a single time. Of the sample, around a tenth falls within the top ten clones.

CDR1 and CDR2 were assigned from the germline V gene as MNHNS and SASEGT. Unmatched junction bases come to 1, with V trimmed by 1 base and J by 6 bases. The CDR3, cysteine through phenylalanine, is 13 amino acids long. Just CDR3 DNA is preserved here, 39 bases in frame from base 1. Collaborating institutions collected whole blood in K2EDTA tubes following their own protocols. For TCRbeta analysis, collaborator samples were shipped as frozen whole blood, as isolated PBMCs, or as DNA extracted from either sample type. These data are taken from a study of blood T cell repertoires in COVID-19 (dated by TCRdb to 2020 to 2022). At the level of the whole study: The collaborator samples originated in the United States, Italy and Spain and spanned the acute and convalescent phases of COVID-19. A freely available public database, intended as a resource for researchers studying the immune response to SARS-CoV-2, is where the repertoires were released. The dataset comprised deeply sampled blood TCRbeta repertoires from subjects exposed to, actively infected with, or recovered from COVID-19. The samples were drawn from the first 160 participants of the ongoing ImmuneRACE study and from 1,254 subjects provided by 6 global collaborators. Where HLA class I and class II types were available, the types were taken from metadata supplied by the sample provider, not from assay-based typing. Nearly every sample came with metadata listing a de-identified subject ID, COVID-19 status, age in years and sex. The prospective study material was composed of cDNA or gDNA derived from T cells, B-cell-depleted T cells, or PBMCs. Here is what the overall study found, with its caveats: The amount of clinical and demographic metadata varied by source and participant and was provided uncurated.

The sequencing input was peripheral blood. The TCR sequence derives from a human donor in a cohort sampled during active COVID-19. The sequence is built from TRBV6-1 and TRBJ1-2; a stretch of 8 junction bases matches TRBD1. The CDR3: CASSEEQGDGYTF. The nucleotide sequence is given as TGTGCCAGCAGTGAAGAACAGGGGGATGGCTACACCTTC.